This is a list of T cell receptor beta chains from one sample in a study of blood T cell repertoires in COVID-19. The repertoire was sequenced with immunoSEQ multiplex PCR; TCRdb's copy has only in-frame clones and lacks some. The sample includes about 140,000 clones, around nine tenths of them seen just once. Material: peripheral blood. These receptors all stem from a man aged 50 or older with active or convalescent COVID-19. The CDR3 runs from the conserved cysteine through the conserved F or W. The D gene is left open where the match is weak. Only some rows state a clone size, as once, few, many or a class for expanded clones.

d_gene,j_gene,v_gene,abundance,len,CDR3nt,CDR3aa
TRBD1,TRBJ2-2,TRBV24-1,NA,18,TGTGCCACCAGTGTAACACAGGGGGCGAGGTTTCACACCGGGGAGCTGTTTTTT,CATSVTQGARFHTGELFF
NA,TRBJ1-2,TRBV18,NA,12,TGTGCCAGCTCACCCGGGGTCTATGGCTACACCTTC,CASSPGVYGYTF
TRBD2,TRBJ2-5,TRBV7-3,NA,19,TGTGCCAGCAGCTTAAAGCCACGGGGGCTAGCGGGAGTCCAAGAGACCCAGTACTTC,CASSLKPRGLAGVQETQYF
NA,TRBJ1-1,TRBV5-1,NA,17,TGCGCCAGCAGCTTGCGGGGGGTTCGGGCGGTGAACACTGAAGCTTTCTTT,CASSLRGVRAVNTEAFF
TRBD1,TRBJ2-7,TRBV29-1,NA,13,TGCAGCGTCTGGGACAGGGTGGGGTACGAGCAGTACTTC,CSVWDRVGYEQYF
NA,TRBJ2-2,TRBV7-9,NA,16,TGTGCCAGCAGCCCCCCGCCAACATCGAACACCGGGGAGCTGTTTTTT,CASSPPPTSNTGELFF
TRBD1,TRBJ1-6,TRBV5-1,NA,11,TGCGCCAGCAGCCCCGGACAGGGCCTCCACTTT,CASSPGQGLHF
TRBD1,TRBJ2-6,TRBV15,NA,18,TGTGCCACCAGCAGAGATCGGGACAGGGGCCCTGGGGCCAACGTCCTGACTTTC,CATSRDRDRGPGANVLTF
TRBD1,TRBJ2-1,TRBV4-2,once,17,TGTGCCAGCAGCCAAGATTTTGGACAGGGCCCAAACAATGAGCAGTTCTTC,CASSQDFGQGPNNEQFF
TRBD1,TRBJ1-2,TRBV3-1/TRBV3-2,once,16,TGTGCCAGCAGCCAAGTGGGGACAGACACTAACTATGGCTACACCTTC,CASSQVGTDTNYGYTF
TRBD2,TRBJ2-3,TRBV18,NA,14,TGTGCCAGCTCGGCGGGAGTGAGCACAGATACGCAGTATTTT,CASSAGVSTDTQYF
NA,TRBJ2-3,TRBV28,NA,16,TGTGCCAGCAGTTTTGGAAAGGAGGACCAACTGGATACGCAGTATTTT,CASSFGKEDQLDTQYF
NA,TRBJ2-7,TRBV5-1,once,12,TGCGCCAGCAGCACGGACACCTATCAGCAGTACTTC,CASSTDTYQQYF
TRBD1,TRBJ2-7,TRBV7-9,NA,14,TGTGCCAGCAGCTTGGGGACAGGACCCTACGAGCAGTACTTC,CASSLGTGPYEQYF
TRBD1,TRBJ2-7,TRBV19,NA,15,TGTGCCAGTAGTCTCCATCATGGACAGGGGAGGTCGCAGTACTTC,CASSLHHGQGRSQYF
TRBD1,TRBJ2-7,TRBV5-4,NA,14,TGTGCCAGCAGCTTACCGGGACAGGGTAACGAGCAGTACTTC,CASSLPGQGNEQYF
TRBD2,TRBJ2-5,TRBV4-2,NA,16,TGTGCCAGCAGCCCCGGGACTAGCGGATGGCAAGAGACCCAGTACTTC,CASSPGTSGWQETQYF
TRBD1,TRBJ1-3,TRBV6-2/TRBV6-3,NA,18,TGTGCCAGCAGTTACTCGGTCTTCAGGACAGGAGGGGGAAACACCATATATTTT,CASSYSVFRTGGGNTIYF
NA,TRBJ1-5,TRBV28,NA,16,TGTGCCAGCAGTTACGCCGACTCTATTGGCAATCAGCCCCAGCATTTT,CASSYADSIGNQPQHF
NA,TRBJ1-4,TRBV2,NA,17,TGTGCCAGCAGTGAAGCGCACAGGGCGAGGGCTAATGAAAAACTGTTTTTT,CASSEAHRARANEKLFF
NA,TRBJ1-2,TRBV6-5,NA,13,TGTGCCAGCAAATATACAGGGTGGAATGGCTACACCTTC,CASKYTGWNGYTF
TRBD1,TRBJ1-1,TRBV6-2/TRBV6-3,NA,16,TGTGCCAGCAGTTACCCCTCACAGGGGGCCCTTCTTGAAGCTTTCTTT,CASSYPSQGALLEAFF
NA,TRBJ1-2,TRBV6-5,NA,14,TGTGCCAGCAGAAACCCGACTGATAACTATGGCTACACCTTC,CASRNPTDNYGYTF
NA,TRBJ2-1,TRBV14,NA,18,TGTGCCAGCAGCCAAGATTGGGCTACCAATCTTACCTACAATGAGCAGTTCTTC,CASSQDWATNLTYNEQFF
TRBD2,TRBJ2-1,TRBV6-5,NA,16,TGTGCCAGCAGTTACGGGACTAGCGGGAGGTACAATGAGCAGTTCTTC,CASSYGTSGRYNEQFF
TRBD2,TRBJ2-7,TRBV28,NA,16,TGTGCCAGCAGCTCACTTCTAGCGGGAGGGACCCACGAGCAGTACTTC,CASSSLLAGGTHEQYF
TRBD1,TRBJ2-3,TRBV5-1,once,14,TGCGCCAGCAGCTCGACAGGGAGCACAGATACGCAGTATTTT,CASSSTGSTDTQYF
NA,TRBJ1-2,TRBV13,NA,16,TGTGCCAGCAGCTTAGTCGGACTTCCTAGGGACTATGGCTACACCTTC,CASSLVGLPRDYGYTF
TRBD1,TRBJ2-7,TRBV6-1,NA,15,TGTGCCAGCAGTGAAATGGCAGGGGGACGGGGCGAGCAGTACTTC,CASSEMAGGRGEQYF